What follows are 18 T cell receptor beta chains derived from one specimen sequenced in a study of blood T cell repertoires in COVID-19. Method: immunoSEQ multiplex PCR; TCRdb's copy keeps in-frame clones and lacks some. The sample holds some 240,000 clones, about 80% seen once. Sequencing used PBMCs or T cells enriched from blood (not recorded which). Receptors originate from a man younger than 40 with acute COVID-19.

This clone was recorded once. DNA of the CDR3: TGTGCCGCAGGGAGGACGGACTATGGCTACACCTTC. Its translation is CAAGRTDYGYTF. V is TRBV12-3 or TRBV12-4 and J is TRBJ1-2, with D perhaps matching TRBD1 (5 bases). CDR3 size: 12 residues. Trimming took off 11 bases at V and 3 bases at J, with 13 bases between the two ends.

In its sample, this clone was seen a few times. The J gene is TRBJ1-2, the V gene TRBV5-5, with D tentatively TRBD1 (6 bases). The ends were cut back, 9 bases at V and 4 bases at J, with 25 bases in the middle. Per the germline V gene, CDR1 is SGHKS and CDR2 is YYEKEE (reference sequence). The CDR3 runs 16 residues. The CDR3 region is CATTGGGPVGVYGYTF. CDR3 in DNA: TGTGCCACTACCGGCGGGGGGCCTGTGGGCGTCTATGGCTACACCTTC.

This clone was detected a few times. This chain joins TRBV3-1 (or the pseudogene TRBV3-2) and TRBJ1-3, with 9 positions matching TRBD1. CDR3 length: 15 residues. CDR1 and CDR2 (germline): LGHDT, YNNKEL (reference sequence). V lost 7 bases and J lost 2; bases outside the gene matches: 6. The CDR3 nucleotides are TGTGCCAGCAACAGGGGGCGAACTCCTGGAAACACCATATATTTT. Translating gives CASNRGRTPGNTIYF.

This clone was observed once. The chain links TRBV6-5 to TRBJ1-2, with a weak D call TRBD1 (5 bases). Germline V gene lookup returns CDR1 MNHEY and CDR2 SVGAGI. The V gene lost 2 bases and the J gene lost 8 bases, with 12 bases spanning the gap. This CDR3 spans 13 amino acids. The CDR3 region is CASSYMAGRGYTF. In nucleotides, the CDR3 is TGTGCCAGCAGTTACATGGCAGGGCGAGGCTACACCTTC.

The rearrangement joins TRBV5-8 to TRBJ1-6; D not resolved. The CDR3 spans 16 residues. Trimming removed 2 bases from V and 4 bases from J, with 13 bases in between. Germline CDR1 SGHTS, CDR2 YDEGEE. The CDR3 is CASSFEGTTYNSPLHF. CDR3 bases: TGTGCCAGCAGCTTTGAGGGTACGACTTATAATTCACCCCTCCACTTT.

The sample holds one count of this clone. The chain employs TRBV2 and TRBJ1-5; D not certain. Germline V gene sequence: CDR1 SNHLY, CDR2 FYNNEI. This CDR3 comprises 13 residues. The V end was cut by 3 bases, the J end by 5 bases, with 8 bases between. Here the CDR3 reads CASSDLRDQPQHF. The CDR3 coding sequence is TGTGCCAGCAGTGATTTGAGGGATCAGCCCCAGCATTTT.

This clone was counted at least ten times. The chain couples TRBV10-1 to TRBJ2-1; 8 nucleotides align to TRBD2. The CDR3 sequence is 15 residues long. With 0 bases clipped from V and 5 bases from J, the junction kept 3 bases outside the gene matches. From germline, CDR1 is WNHNN and CDR2 SYGVQD (reference sequence). CDR3 sequence reads: CASSESGLVDNEQFF. The CDR3 DNA sequence: TGCGCCAGCAGTGAGTCGGGACTAGTCGACAATGAGCAGTTCTTC.

The chain uses TRBV19 and TRBJ2-1; the match to TRBD2 covers 9 bases. CDR3 size: 16 residues. V shed 3 bases and J 5 bases; nucleotides not matched to a gene: 8. Germline V gene sequence: CDR1 LNHDA, CDR2 SQIVND (reference sequence). The chain's CDR3 is CASSILAGLANNEQFF. The CDR3 DNA sequence: TGTGCCAGTAGTATTCTCGCGGGACTAGCAAACAATGAGCAGTTCTTC.

V usage is TRBV20-1 and J usage is TRBJ2-5; D is ambiguous. V was trimmed by 5 bases and J by 4 bases, leaving 8 bases between them. Germline CDR1 DFQATT, CDR2 SNEGSKA (reference sequence). This CDR3 is built from 11 residues. In nucleotides, the CDR3 is TGCAGTGCTCAGACGGGAGAGACCCAGTACTTC. Protein product: CSAQTGETQYF.

This clone was counted a few times. The gene calls are TRBV5-1 and TRBJ2-3, with a tentative D call TRBD2 (6 bases). The CDR3 is made up of 15 amino acids. V lost 2 bases and J 3 bases, leaving 13 bases between the germline ends. CDR1 and CDR2 (germline): SGHRS, YFSETQ. CDR3 loop: CASSLPGVRTDTQYF. Written as DNA, the CDR3 is TGCGCCAGCAGCTTACCGGGGGTGCGAACAGATACGCAGTATTTT. The full variable domain, in which reference TRBV5-1 and TRBJ2-3 provide the parts outside the CDR3, is KAGVTQTPRYLIKTRGQQVTLSCSPISGHRSVSWYQQTPGQGLQFLFEYFSETQRNKGNFPGRFSGRQFSNSRSEMNVSTLELGDSALYLCASSLPGVRTDTQYFGPGTRLTVL.

V gene TRBV3-1 (or the pseudogene TRBV3-2) combines with J gene TRBJ1-6; D unresolved. V dropped 7 bases and J dropped 11 bases, with 12 bases sitting between them. Per the germline V gene, CDR1 is LGHDT and CDR2 is YNNKEL (reference sequence). This CDR3 is 12 amino acids long. CDR3 DNA sequence: TGTGCCAGCACGCGGACCGGGGCACCCCTCCACTTT. This gives the protein CASTRTGAPLHF.

This chain connects TRBV3-1 (or the pseudogene TRBV3-2) to TRBJ1-2; unclear D gene. The CDR3 has 17 amino acids. CDR1 and CDR2 (germline): LGHDT, YNNKEL (reference sequence). V shed 2 bases and J shed 4 bases, with 20 bases lying between them. CDR3 loop: CASSQTTDPGLRYGYTF. CDR3 coding DNA: TGTGCCAGCAGCCAAACCACCGATCCCGGACTCCGCTATGGCTACACCTTC.

V usage is TRBV10-3 and J usage is TRBJ2-3; 10 bases are shared with TRBD1. V dropped 3 bases and J dropped 4; count of bases not matched to a gene: 7. Germline assignment: CDR1 ENHRY and CDR2 SYGVKD. The CDR3 covers 16 residues. The CDR3 loop reads CAISERGQGGADTQYF. The CDR3 region has the DNA TGTGCCATCAGTGAACGAGGACAGGGGGGAGCAGATACGCAGTATTTT.

The chain couples TRBV6-1 to TRBJ1-1; weak D call: TRBD1 (6 bases). Per germline, CDR1 MNHNS and CDR2 SASEGT. The CDR3 is 16 residues long. V lost 4 bases, J lost 4 bases, and 19 bases lay in between. The CDR3 bases are TGTGCCAGCAGTGCGTCACAGGGTCTCGGGATCACTGAAGCTTTCTTT. Translated, it gives CASSASQGLGITEAFF.

This clone was detected only a few times. The J gene is TRBJ2-1, the V gene TRBV19, with 7 bases identical to TRBD2. CDR1 LNHDA and CDR2 SQIVND come from the germline V gene (reference sequence). This CDR3 has 14 residues. V lost 2 bases, J lost 5 bases, and 3 bases stayed unmatched. CDR3 residues: CASSILADHNEQFF. CDR3 DNA sequence: TGTGCCAGTAGTATACTAGCGGATCACAATGAGCAGTTCTTC.

As to this clone: This CDR3 is also generated by other DNA sequences in the sample. This sequence joins TRBV27 and TRBJ2-7, with D maybe TRBD1 (6 bases). Trimming pared 6 bases from V and 3 bases from J, leaving 6 bases between. The CDR3 is 11 residues long. Germline loops: CDR1 MNHEY, CDR2 SMNVEV (reference sequence). Written as DNA, the CDR3 is TGTGCCAGCAGACAGGGCTACGAGCAGTACGTC. Its protein product is CASRQGYEQYV.

This chain links TRBV28 with TRBJ2-5; D gene ambiguous. Trimming pared 5 bases from V and 5 bases from J, leaving 18 bases between. The CDR3 loop spans 15 amino acids. The germline CDR1 and CDR2 sequences are MDHEN and SYDVKM. The CDR3: CASSREAPGHETQYF. CDR3 DNA: TGTGCCAGCAGTCGAGAGGCTCCCGGCCACGAGACCCAGTACTTC.

The genes are TRBV3-1 (or the pseudogene TRBV3-2) and TRBJ1-4, with 7 bases matching TRBD1. The ends lost 3 bases at V and 8 bases at J; junction bases unmatched: 12. Germline CDR1 and CDR2: LGHDT and YNNKEL (reference sequence). The CDR3 loop spans 16 amino acids. The CDR3 sequence is CASSHNPGGRGEKLFF. The CDR3 region has the DNA TGTGCCAGCAGCCATAACCCAGGGGGAAGGGGGGAAAAACTGTTTTTT.